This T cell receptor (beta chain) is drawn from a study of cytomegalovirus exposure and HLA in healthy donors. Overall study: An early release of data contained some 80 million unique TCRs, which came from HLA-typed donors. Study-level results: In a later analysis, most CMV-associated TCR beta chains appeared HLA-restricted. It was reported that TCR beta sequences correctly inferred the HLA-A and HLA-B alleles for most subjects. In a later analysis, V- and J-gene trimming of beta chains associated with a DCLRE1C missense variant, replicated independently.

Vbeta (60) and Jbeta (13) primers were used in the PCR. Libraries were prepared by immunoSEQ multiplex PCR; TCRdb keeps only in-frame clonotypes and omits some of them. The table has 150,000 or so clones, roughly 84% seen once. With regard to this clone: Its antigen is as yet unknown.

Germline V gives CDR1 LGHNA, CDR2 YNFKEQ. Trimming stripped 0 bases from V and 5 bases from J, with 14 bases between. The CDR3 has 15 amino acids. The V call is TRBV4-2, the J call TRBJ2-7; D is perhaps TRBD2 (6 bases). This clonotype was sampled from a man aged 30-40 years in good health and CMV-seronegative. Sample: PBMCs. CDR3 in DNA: TGTGCCAGCAGCCAAGATTCGGGAGTTCGCGACGAGCAGTACTTC. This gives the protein CASSQDSGVRDEQYF.